This is a list of T cell receptor beta chains from one sample in a study of cytomegalovirus exposure and HLA in healthy donors. Assay used: immunoSEQ multiplex PCR; TCRdb lists only in-frame clones, some missing. The sample consists of around 150,000 clones, approximately 76% of them appearing once. Sequenced: PBMCs. Receptor source: a man aged 60 to 75 in good health and CMV-seronegative. Each CDR3 is given with its conserved first and last residue. D genes are given only for firm matches. Only some rows state a clone size, as once, few, many or a class for expanded clones.

J gene: TRBJ2-4
clone size: -
V gene: TRBV14
D gene: -
CDR3 protein: CASSQDQGNIQYF
CDR3 DNA: TGTGCCAGCAGCCAAGACCAGGGAAACATTCAGTACTTC

J gene: TRBJ2-3
clone size: -
V gene: TRBV28
D gene: TRBD2
CDR3 protein: CASSGSGTRTDTQYF
CDR3 DNA: TGTGCCAGCAGTGGTAGCGGGACCCGCACAGATACGCAGTATTTT

J gene: TRBJ1-2
clone size: -
V gene: TRBV30
D gene: -
CDR3 protein: CAWREDRTYGYTF
CDR3 DNA: TGTGCCTGGAGAGAGGACAGAACCTATGGCTACACCTTC

J gene: TRBJ1-4
clone size: -
V gene: TRBV7-8
D gene: TRBD1
CDR3 protein: CASSTGTGHEKLFF
CDR3 DNA: TGTGCCAGCAGCACCGGGACAGGGCATGAAAAACTGTTTTTT

J gene: TRBJ2-7
clone size: -
V gene: TRBV19
D gene: TRBD1
CDR3 protein: CASSIDRDSYEQYF
CDR3 DNA: TGTGCCAGTAGTATAGACCGGGACAGCTACGAGCAGTACTTC

J gene: TRBJ2-7
clone size: -
V gene: TRBV7-2
D gene: TRBD2
CDR3 protein: CASSSGLAGAFNEQYF
CDR3 DNA: TGTGCCAGCAGCAGCGGACTAGCGGGAGCGTTCAACGAGCAGTACTTC

J gene: TRBJ2-1
clone size: -
V gene: TRBV28
D gene: -
CDR3 protein: CASSQTGPVGNEQFF
CDR3 DNA: TGTGCCAGCAGTCAAACAGGGCCCGTCGGTAATGAGCAGTTCTTC

J gene: TRBJ1-2
clone size: -
V gene: TRBV5-1
D gene: TRBD1
CDR3 protein: CASSFGTGDGYTF
CDR3 DNA: TGCGCCAGCAGCTTCGGGACAGGTGATGGCTACACCTTC

J gene: TRBJ2-2
clone size: -
V gene: TRBV7-8
D gene: -
CDR3 protein: CASSLVSATGELFF
CDR3 DNA: TGTGCCAGCAGCTTAGTTAGTGCTACCGGGGAGCTGTTTTTT

J gene: TRBJ2-7
clone size: -
V gene: TRBV5-1
D gene: TRBD1
CDR3 protein: CASSTGQGVDYEQYF
CDR3 DNA: TGCGCCAGCAGCACCGGACAGGGGGTGGACTACGAGCAGTACTTC

J gene: TRBJ2-7
clone size: -
V gene: TRBV7-3
D gene: -
CDR3 protein: CASSLTDSSYEQYF
CDR3 DNA: TGTGCCAGCAGCCTGACGGACAGCTCCTACGAGCAGTACTTC

J gene: TRBJ2-3
clone size: few
V gene: TRBV18
D gene: -
CDR3 protein: CASSPRERAGTDTQYF
CDR3 DNA: TGTGCCAGCTCACCAAGGGAGAGGGCGGGCACAGATACGCAGTATTTT

J gene: TRBJ1-5
clone size: -
V gene: TRBV18
D gene: -
CDR3 protein: CASSHRVNGNQPQHF
CDR3 DNA: TGTGCCAGCTCACACAGGGTTAATGGCAATCAGCCCCAGCATTTT

J gene: TRBJ1-4
clone size: -
V gene: TRBV7-2
D gene: TRBD1
CDR3 protein: CASSREGQNYEKLFF
CDR3 DNA: TGTGCCAGCAGCCGAGAGGGACAGAACTATGAAAAACTGTTTTTT

J gene: TRBJ2-2
clone size: once
V gene: TRBV2
D gene: TRBD2
CDR3 protein: CASSELIGTSISTGELFF
CDR3 DNA: TGTGCCAGCAGTGAATTGATTGGGACTAGCATATCCACCGGGGAGCTGTTTTTT

J gene: TRBJ2-6
clone size: medium-sized
V gene: TRBV11-2
D gene: -
CDR3 protein: CASRMAGANVLTF
CDR3 DNA: TGTGCCAGCAGGATGGCAGGGGCCAACGTCCTGACTTTC

J gene: TRBJ2-1
clone size: -
V gene: TRBV25-1
D gene: TRBD2
CDR3 protein: CASSALSGGWNEQFF
CDR3 DNA: TGTGCCAGCAGTGCCCTAAGCGGGGGGTGGAATGAGCAGTTCTTC

J gene: TRBJ2-7
clone size: -
V gene: TRBV7-2
D gene: TRBD2
CDR3 protein: CASSQPSGPYEQYF
CDR3 DNA: TGTGCCAGCAGCCAACCTAGCGGTCCCTACGAGCAGTACTTC

J gene: TRBJ1-2
clone size: -
V gene: TRBV28
D gene: -
CDR3 protein: CASSHPTRVSYGYTF
CDR3 DNA: TGTGCCAGCAGCCACCCCACCCGGGTTTCCTATGGCTACACCTTC

J gene: TRBJ1-4
clone size: few
V gene: TRBV28
D gene: TRBD1
CDR3 protein: CASSLGGRGREKLFF
CDR3 DNA: TGTGCCAGCAGTTTAGGGGGCAGGGGGAGAGAAAAACTGTTTTTT

J gene: TRBJ2-5
clone size: -
V gene: TRBV4-2
D gene: TRBD2
CDR3 protein: CASSQDLTGAGMYQETQYF
CDR3 DNA: TGTGCCAGCAGCCAAGATCTAACGGGAGCGGGAATGTACCAAGAGACCCAGTACTTC

J gene: TRBJ2-7
clone size: -
V gene: TRBV2
D gene: -
CDR3 protein: CASSEMVRGYEQYF
CDR3 DNA: TGTGCCAGCAGTGAAATGGTCCGGGGTTACGAGCAGTACTTC

J gene: TRBJ1-2
clone size: -
V gene: TRBV23-1
D gene: TRBD1
CDR3 protein: CASSPAGALQGGEGLCYTF
CDR3 DNA: TGCGCCAGCAGTCCCGCGGGGGCCCTACAGGGGGGGGAGGGATTGTGCTACACCTTC

J gene: TRBJ2-1
clone size: -
V gene: TRBV5-1
D gene: TRBD2
CDR3 protein: CASSLTSGGGHEQFF
CDR3 DNA: TGCGCCAGCAGCCTAACTAGCGGGGGGGGCCATGAGCAGTTCTTC

J gene: TRBJ2-5
clone size: few
V gene: TRBV15
D gene: -
CDR3 protein: CATSRGQTGETQYF
CDR3 DNA: TGTGCCACCAGCAGAGGACAGACGGGAGAGACCCAGTACTTC

J gene: TRBJ1-1
clone size: -
V gene: TRBV7-2
D gene: -
CDR3 protein: CASSPDVGEAFF
CDR3 DNA: TGTGCCAGCAGTCCCGATGTCGGTGAAGCTTTCTTT

J gene: TRBJ1-2
clone size: -
V gene: TRBV19
D gene: TRBD1
CDR3 protein: CASSGGQNYGYTF
CDR3 DNA: TGTGCCAGTAGTGGGGGACAGAACTATGGCTACACCTTC

J gene: TRBJ2-3
clone size: -
V gene: TRBV30
D gene: TRBD2
CDR3 protein: CAWRLAGGAADTQYF
CDR3 DNA: TGTGCCTGGAGGCTAGCGGGGGGGGCCGCAGATACGCAGTATTTT

J gene: TRBJ1-2
clone size: -
V gene: TRBV28
D gene: TRBD1
CDR3 protein: CASSFHDRVYGYTF
CDR3 DNA: TGTGCCAGCAGTTTCCATGACAGGGTTTATGGCTACACCTTC

J gene: TRBJ2-2
clone size: -
V gene: TRBV4-3
D gene: TRBD2
CDR3 protein: CASSQAQREWNTGELFF
CDR3 DNA: TGCGCCAGCAGCCAAGCCCAGCGGGAGTGGAACACCGGGGAGCTGTTTTTT

J gene: TRBJ2-1
clone size: -
V gene: TRBV2
D gene: -
CDR3 protein: CASTRGGGSYNEQFF
CDR3 DNA: TGTGCCAGCACCCGGGGAGGGGGCTCCTACAATGAGCAGTTCTTC

J gene: TRBJ1-2
clone size: few
V gene: TRBV6-6
D gene: TRBD1
CDR3 protein: CASSPVQGNYGYTF
CDR3 DNA: TGTGCCAGCAGTCCAGTACAGGGGAACTATGGCTACACCTTC

J gene: TRBJ1-4
clone size: few
V gene: TRBV5-1
D gene: -
CDR3 protein: CASSLEGHGEGGEKLFF
CDR3 DNA: TGCGCCAGCAGCTTGGAAGGCCACGGCGAAGGGGGTGAAAAACTGTTTTTT

J gene: TRBJ2-7
clone size: -
V gene: TRBV18
D gene: -
CDR3 protein: CASSLQGLEQYF
CDR3 DNA: TGTGCCAGCTCTCTACAGGGTCTCGAGCAGTACTTC

J gene: TRBJ2-1
clone size: -
V gene: TRBV5-6
D gene: -
CDR3 protein: CASSLIQGYNEQFF
CDR3 DNA: TGTGCCAGCAGCTTGATTCAGGGGTACAATGAGCAGTTCTTC

J gene: TRBJ2-1
clone size: -
V gene: TRBV11-2
D gene: TRBD2
CDR3 protein: CASSPSGGFYNEQFF
CDR3 DNA: TGTGCCAGCAGCCCTAGCGGGGGCTTCTACAATGAGCAGTTCTTC

J gene: TRBJ1-6
clone size: -
V gene: TRBV2
D gene: -
CDR3 protein: CASRDFRGSYNSPLHF
CDR3 DNA: TGTGCCAGCAGAGATTTTAGGGGCTCCTATAATTCACCCCTCCACTTT